This T cell receptor (beta chain) was observed in a study of T cells in Graves' hyperthyroidism and ophthalmopathy. Study overall: Pretreatment peripheral blood was obtained at initial diagnosis. Study results and caveats: Blood shared most expanded thyroid clonotypes above 0.001.

For the diagnoses, clinical symptoms, serum thyroxine and TRAb, thyroid ultrasound and orbital computed tomography were used. The source material, RNA transcripts, was used to amplify TCR beta CDR3 regions. TCR CDR3 underwent first-round RT-PCR with the HTBI primer set. A single record per CDR3 protein comes from TCRdb applying MiXCR to the multiplex PCR reads. Among about 600,000 distinct CDR3 sequences listed, roughly 15% were seen once. In this sample, this clonotype turned up many times. Its antigen is undetermined. This sequence originates from a woman aged 45-65 years with Graves' ophthalmopathy. The sample taken for sequencing was blood.

The chain's CDR3 is CASSSQPGPGGYTF. The CDR3 DNA is TGTGCCAGCAGCTCCCAACCGGGCCCCGGTGGCTACACCTTC. The chain couples TRBV7-9 to TRBJ1-2; unclear D gene. Trimming left V 4 bases short and J 7 bases short, with 16 bases between. This CDR3 region has 14 residues. Germline V lookup: CDR1 SEHNR, CDR2 FQNEAQ (reference sequence).